These 10 T cell receptor beta chains share one sample of origin, sequenced in a study of blood T cell repertoires in COVID-19. TCRdb keeps only in-frame clones here, not all; method: immunoSEQ multiplex PCR. The sample shows about 270,000 clones, roughly nine tenths of them seen only once. Sequencing was performed on PBMCs or T cells enriched from blood (not recorded which). Every receptor here comes from a young woman who had recovered from COVID-19.

This clone showed up just once. The gene calls are TRBV11-3 and TRBJ1-1, with TRBD1 as a possible D gene (6 bases). From germline, CDR1 is SGHNT and CDR2 YENEEA. Trimming removed 5 bases from V and 3 bases from J, with 13 bases in between. This CDR3 has 14 amino acids. The CDR3 DNA reads as TGTGCCAGCAGCCGTACAGGGTTGGACACTGAAGCTTTCTTT. Translation gives CASSRTGLDTEAFF. The variable domain in full, with the rest retrieved from reference TRBV11-3 and TRBJ1-1, is EAGVVQSPRYKIIEKKQPVAFWCNPISGHNTLYWYLQNLGQGPELLIRYENEEAVDDSQLPKDRFSAERLKGVDSTLKIQPAELGDSAVYLCASSRTGLDTEAFFGQGTRLTVV.

This sequence joins TRBV6-5 and TRBJ1-2, with unresolved D. This CDR3 is 15 amino acids long. Per germline, CDR1 MNHEY and CDR2 SVGAGI. Trimming took off 6 bases at V and 4 bases at J, with 18 bases between the two ends. The CDR3, as DNA: TGTGCCAGCAGCCCACAAGTCGACATTATCTATGGCTACACCTTC. The encoded protein is CASSPQVDIIYGYTF.

This chain links TRBV7-9 with TRBJ2-1; no reliable D call. The CDR3 is 15 residues long. From germline, CDR1 is SEHNR and CDR2 FQNEAQ (reference sequence). V lost 1 base and J 9 bases, leaving 16 bases between the germline ends. The CDR3 DNA reads TGTGCCAGCAGCTTAGTAATCGTGGGCACGCCTGAGCAGTTCTTC. It specifies CASSLVIVGTPEQFF.

V gene TRBV11-3 combines with J gene TRBJ2-1, with 7 bases fitting TRBD1. The J segment lost 3 bases and the V segment lost 8 bases, leaving 4 bases of the junction unmatched. The CDR3 runs to 13 residues. In germline, CDR1 is SGHNT, CDR2 YENEEA. The CDR3 DNA reads TGTGCCAGCCAGCGACAGGGCTACAATGAGCAGTTCTTC. Its translation: CASQRQGYNEQFF.

The V and J genes are TRBV6-2 or TRBV6-3 and TRBJ2-4; the D is unclear. The ends were cut back, 4 bases at V and 1 base at J, with 11 bases in the middle. This CDR3 spans 15 amino acids. Germline CDR1 is MNHEY and CDR2 is SVGEGT. CDR3 in amino acids: CASSFRSLAKNIQYF. CDR3 sequence (DNA): TGTGCCAGCAGTTTCCGGTCTTTGGCCAAAAACATTCAGTACTTC.

This chain joins TRBV5-8 and TRBJ2-2; 8 nucleotides match TRBD2. CDR1 and CDR2 from the germline V gene are SGHTS and YDEGEE. The CDR3 totals 16 residues. Losses at the gene ends were 0 bases for V and 2 bases for J; bases not matched to a gene: 3. The DNA of the CDR3 is TGTGCCAGCAGCTTGGTACTAGCGGATAACACCGGGGAGCTGTTTTTT. Amino acid sequence: CASSLVLADNTGELFF.

The gene calls are TRBV7-8 and TRBJ2-2; 9 positions agree with TRBD2. The germline gives CDR1 SGHVS, CDR2 FQNEAQ. Trimming took 6 bases from V and 5 from J; bases not matched to a gene: 10. The CDR3 extends over 16 amino acids. The CDR3 DNA sequence: TGTGCCAGCAGTCTCTCCGCGGGAGGGCCGACCGGGGAGCTGTTTTTT. Residues: CASSLSAGGPTGELFF. Supplemented by reference TRBV7-8 and TRBJ2-2, the full variable domain reads GAGVSQSPRYKVAKRGQDVALRCDPISGHVSLFWYQQALGQGPEFLTYFQNEAQLDKSGLPSDRFFAERPEGSVSTLKIQRTQQEDSAVYLCASSLSAGGPTGELFFGEGSRLTVL.

This sequence joins TRBV19 and TRBJ2-7; 9 bases agree with TRBD1. Germline assignment: CDR1 LNHDA and CDR2 SQIVND (reference sequence). CDR3 length: 15 residues. V trimming: 1 base; J trimming: 3 bases; junction bases outside the gene matches: 4. The CDR3 DNA reads as TGTGCCAGTAGTATAGGCGGGACAGGGAGCTACGAGCAGTACTTC. It yields the protein CASSIGGTGSYEQYF.

The chain couples TRBV29-1 to TRBJ1-3, with 8 positions matching TRBD1. There are 16 residues in the CDR3. With 1 base clipped from V and 3 bases from J, the junction kept 8 bases outside the gene matches. CDR1 is SQVTM, CDR2 ANQGSEA, per germline. Written as DNA, the CDR3 is TGCAGCGTTGAAGCCCCCCAGGGGGCTAGTGGAAACACCATATATTTT. It is translated as CSVEAPQGASGNTIYF.

This chain connects TRBV7-8 to TRBJ1-3, with 9 bases that match TRBD1. This CDR3 comprises 19 residues. The V gene's germline CDR1 is SGHVS and CDR2 FQNEAQ. J gave up 0 bases and V 1 base, and 10 bases lay outside the gene matches. CDR3 DNA sequence: TGTGCCAGCAGCTTAGGAGGGAGGGACAGGGCGTTCTCTGGAAACACCATATATTTT. The encoded protein is CASSLGGRDRAFSGNTIYF. Combining the CDR3 with reference TRBV7-8 and TRBJ1-3 gives the whole variable domain GAGVSQSPRYKVAKRGQDVALRCDPISGHVSLFWYQQALGQGPEFLTYFQNEAQLDKSGLPSDRFFAERPEGSVSTLKIQRTQQEDSAVYLCASSLGGRDRAFSGNTIYFGEGSWLTVV.